The entry below gives a single TCR beta chain sequence along with its context. Its antigen is unknown. TCRdb's copy holds only in-frame clones and misses some; the assay was immunoSEQ multiplex PCR. Seen here are some 170,000 clones, approximately 92% observed once, and the top ten hold 0.95% to 1.3%. V gave up 3 bases and J gave up 4 bases, with 10 bases separating them. This CDR3 is 14 amino acids long. Germline values: CDR1 SGHTA, CDR2 FQGNSA. The data were obtained in a study of T cell responses to AZD1222 COVID-19 vaccine. General study points: Seropositive at baseline were only a handful of AZD1222 recipients. No day 14 peak samples; only post-peak repertoires were characterized. White British ancestry dominated among donors, who included more females, and clonal diversity was possibly underestimated.

This material consisted of peripheral blood, taken 28 days after the second dose of the MenACWY control vaccine. This sequence was found in an adult who received the MenACWY meningococcal vaccine as a control. The rearrangement joins TRBV7-2 to TRBJ1-5; D might be TRBD1 (6 bases). The CDR3 loop is CASSFKGGNQPQHF. For the CDR3, the DNA is TGTGCCAGCAGCTTCAAGGGGGGTAATCAGCCCCAGCATTTT.